These T cell receptor beta chains were read from a single sample in a study of regulatory T cells in long-lasting Graves disease. TCRdb re-called the multiplex PCR reads through MiXCR, storing one row per CDR3 protein. The sample holds around 500,000 distinct CDR3 sequences; roughly 16% are singletons and the top ten take around 25%. The data also belong to a second study, concerning T cells in Graves' hyperthyroidism and ophthalmopathy.

The sequencing here drew on peripheral blood mononuclear cells (PBMCs), taken at new diagnosis, from a patient treated with antithyroid drugs. The receptors derive from a woman aged 35-65 years with Graves disease. Each CDR3 is given with its conserved first and last residue. The D gene is left open where the match is weak. The size entry is marked missing in some rows and otherwise reads once, few, many or a size class.

>.|TRBJ2-1|TRBV12-3/TRBV12-4|many
CASSLAQGSYNEQFF
TGTGCCAGCAGTTTAGCGCAGGGTTCCTACAATGAGCAGTTCTTC
>.|TRBJ2-1|TRBV4-2|many
CASSQDPDNEQFF
TGTGCCAGCAGCCAAGACCCCGACAATGAGCAGTTCTTC
>.|TRBJ1-3|TRBV18|few
CASSPPGHGNTIYF
TGTGCCAGCTCACCTCCGGGACACGGAAACACCATATATTTT
>.|TRBJ1-1|TRBV5-1|.
CASSAERGTEAFF
TGCGCCAGCAGCGCAGAACGGGGCACTGAAGCTTTCTTT
>.|TRBJ2-3|TRBV7-9|.
CASSSQESTDTQYF
TGTGCCAGCAGCTCCCAGGAAAGCACAGATACGCAGTATTTT
>TRBD1|TRBJ1-4|TRBV2|few
CAGSDPGGSEEKLFF
TGTGCCGGCAGTGACCCAGGGGGTTCGGAGGAAAAACTGTTTTTT
>.|TRBJ2-3|TRBV4-1|.
CASSQLGSGRDTQYF
TGCGCCAGCAGCCAATTAGGTTCAGGGCGAGATACGCAGTATTTT
>TRBD1|TRBJ1-3|TRBV19|few
CASSITGGNTIYF
TGTGCCAGTAGCATTACAGGGGGCAACACCATATATTTT
>.|TRBJ1-1|TRBV24-1|.
CATLPKNRQEAFF
TGTGCCACCCTACCAAAAAACAGGCAAGAAGCTTTCTTT
>.|TRBJ1-1|TRBV12-3/TRBV12-4|.
CASSPDQLAFF
TGTGCCAGCAGCCCAGACCAGCTCGCTTTCTTT